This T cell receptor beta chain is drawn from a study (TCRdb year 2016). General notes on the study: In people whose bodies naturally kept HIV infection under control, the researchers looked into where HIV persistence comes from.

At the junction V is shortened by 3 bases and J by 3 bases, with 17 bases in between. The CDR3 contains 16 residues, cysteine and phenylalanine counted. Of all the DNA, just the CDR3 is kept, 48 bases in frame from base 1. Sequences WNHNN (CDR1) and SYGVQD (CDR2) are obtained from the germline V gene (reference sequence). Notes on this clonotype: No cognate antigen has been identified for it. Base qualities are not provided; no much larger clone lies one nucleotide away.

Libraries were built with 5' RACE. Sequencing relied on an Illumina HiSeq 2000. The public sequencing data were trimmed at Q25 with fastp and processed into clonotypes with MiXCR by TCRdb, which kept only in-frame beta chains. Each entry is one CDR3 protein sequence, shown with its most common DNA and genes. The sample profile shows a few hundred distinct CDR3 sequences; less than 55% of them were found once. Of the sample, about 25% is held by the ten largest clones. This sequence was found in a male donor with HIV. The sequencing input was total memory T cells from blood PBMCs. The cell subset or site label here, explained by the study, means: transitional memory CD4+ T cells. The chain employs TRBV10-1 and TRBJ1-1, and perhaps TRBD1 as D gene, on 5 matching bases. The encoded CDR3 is CASSEGGRVGDTEAFF. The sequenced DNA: TGCGCCAGCAGTGAAGGAGGCAGGGTGGGGGACACTGAAGCTTTCTTT.